Detailed here is one TCR beta chain. The CDR3 spans 14 residues. Germline V lookup: CDR1 SGHKS, CDR2 YYEKEE (reference sequence). The V and J ends lost 4 bases and 1 base respectively, with 11 bases between them. The data originate from a study of blood T cell repertoires in COVID-19. On the study more broadly: COVID-19 samples collected from the United States, Italy and Spain covered acute and convalescent phases. T cells, B-cell-depleted T cells, or PBMCs supplied cDNA or gDNA.

Authors' processing steps: Estimation of nucleated cell counts relied on the amplification of reference gene primers. Measured with immunoSEQ multiplex PCR; TCRdb has only the in-frame clones, and not every one. From that table come the V and J calls and clone size; the DNA was used to work out D and trimming. The table records around 250,000 clones, approximately 92% of them present only once. The V and J genes are TRBV5-5 and TRBJ2-5; weak D call: TRBD1 (5 bases). The source of this sequence is a woman aged 40 to 50 who had recovered from COVID-19. Sequencing was carried out using peripheral blood. The CDR3 sequence is CASSPRQIQETQYF. CDR3 DNA sequence: TGTGCCAGCAGCCCCCGACAGATCCAAGAGACCCAGTACTTC.